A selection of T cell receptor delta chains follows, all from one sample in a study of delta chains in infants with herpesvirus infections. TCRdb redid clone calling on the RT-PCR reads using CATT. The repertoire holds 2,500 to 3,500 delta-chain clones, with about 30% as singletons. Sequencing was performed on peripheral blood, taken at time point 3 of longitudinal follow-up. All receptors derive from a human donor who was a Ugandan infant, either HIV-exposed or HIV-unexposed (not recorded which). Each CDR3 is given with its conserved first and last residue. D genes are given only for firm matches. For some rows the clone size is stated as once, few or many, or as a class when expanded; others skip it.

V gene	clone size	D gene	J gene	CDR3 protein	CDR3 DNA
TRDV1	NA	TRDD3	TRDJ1	CALGVCTGGSYTDKLIF	TGTGCTCTTGGAGTATGTACTGGGGGATCGTACACCGATAAACTCATCTTT
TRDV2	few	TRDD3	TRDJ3	CACDPILGDSSWDTRQMFF	TGTGCCTGTGACCCGATACTGGGGGATAGCTCCTGGGACACCCGACAGATGTTTTTC
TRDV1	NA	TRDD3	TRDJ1	CALGEDYVLGDIYTDKLIF	TGTGCTCTTGGGGAAGACTACGTACTGGGGGATATCTACACCGATAAACTCATCTTT
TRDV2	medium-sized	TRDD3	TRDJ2	CACDILGDTTAQLFF	TGTGCCTGTGACATACTGGGGGATACGACAGCACAACTCTTCTTT
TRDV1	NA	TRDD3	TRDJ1	CALGEPLPLGDTPGKGDKLIF	TGTGCTCTTGGGGAACCTCTTCCTCTGGGGGATACGCCGGGGAAGGGAGATAAACTCATCTTT
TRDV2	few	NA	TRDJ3	CACDTWGAGDTRQMFF	TGTGCCTGTGACACCTGGGGGGCCGGGGACACCCGACAGATGTTTTTC
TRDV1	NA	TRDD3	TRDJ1	CALGPQGVGDTRDTDKLIF	TGTGCTCTTGGCCCCCAGGGGGTGGGGGATACGCGGGACACCGATAAACTCATCTTT
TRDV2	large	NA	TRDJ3	CACDTGTASSWDTRQMFF	TGTGCCTGTGACACCGGAACGGCGAGCTCCTGGGACACCCGACAGATGTTTTTC
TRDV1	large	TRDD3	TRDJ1	CALGELEVPKDGGYKLIF	TGTGCTCTTGGGGAACTGGAAGTTCCCAAGGATGGGGGATACAAACTCATCTTT
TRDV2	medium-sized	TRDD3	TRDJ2	CACDALLGDTLGAQLFF	TGTGCCTGTGACGCTCTACTGGGGGATACGCTTGGGGCACAACTCTTCTTT
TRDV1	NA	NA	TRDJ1	CALGEPLLGKLIF	TGTGCTCTTGGGGAACCCCTCTTGGGTAAACTCATCTTT
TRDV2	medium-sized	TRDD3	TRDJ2	CACDTVLGGPFLTAQLFF	TGTGCCTGTGACACCGTACTGGGGGGCCCCTTTTTGACAGCACAACTCTTCTTT
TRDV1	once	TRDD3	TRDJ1	CALGGGLPILGDTSDKLIF	TGTGCTCTTGGGGGAGGCCTTCCCATACTGGGGGATACTTCCGATAAACTCATCTTT
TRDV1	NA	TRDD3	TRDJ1	CALGEEGYALYTDKLIF	TGTGCTCTTGGGGAAGAGGGATACGCCTTGTACACCGATAAACTCATCTTT
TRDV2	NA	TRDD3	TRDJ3	CACDTAGGYSWDTRQMFF	TGTGCCTGTGACACCGCTGGGGGATACTCCTGGGACACCCGACAGATGTTTTTC
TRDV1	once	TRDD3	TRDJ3	CALGEILLLGDASPSGDTRQMFF	TGTGCTCTTGGGGAGATACTTCTACTGGGGGATGCAAGTCCCTCCGGGGACACCCGACAGATGTTTTTC
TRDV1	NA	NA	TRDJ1	CALGELIYASYTDKLIF	TGTGCTCTTGGGGAACTAATCTACGCATCGTACACCGATAAACTCATCTTT
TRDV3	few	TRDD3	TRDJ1	CAFNISDWGIPRNTDKLIF	TGTGCCTTTAACATTTCCGACTGGGGGATACCTCGGAACACCGATAAACTCATCTTT
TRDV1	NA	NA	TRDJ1	CALGEREGPLHTDKLIF	TGTGCTCTTGGGGAACGAGAAGGCCCCCTTCACACCGATAAACTCATCTTT
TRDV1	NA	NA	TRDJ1	CALGENGGDTDKLIF	TGTGCTCTTGGGGAAAATGGGGGGGACACCGATAAACTCATCTTT
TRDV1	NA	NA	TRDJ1	CALGDRYSLPGRGGPYTDKLIF	TGTGCTCTTGGGGACCGTTACTCCCTCCCAGGGAGGGGTGGCCCATACACCGATAAACTCATCTTT
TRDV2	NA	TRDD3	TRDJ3	CACDLTGGSRSWDTRQMFF	TGTGCCTGTGACCTTACTGGGGGTTCTCGCTCCTGGGACACCCGACAGATGTTTTTC
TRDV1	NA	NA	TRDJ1	CALGGPRVGSLYTDKLIF	TGTGCTCTTGGGGGACCTAGGGTGGGGTCCCTATACACCGATAAACTCATCTTT
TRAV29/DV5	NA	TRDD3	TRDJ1	CAASASPLGTTGVLTDKLIF	TGTGCAGCAAGCGCGAGTCCCCTCGGAACTACTGGGGTCCTAACCGATAAACTCATCTTT
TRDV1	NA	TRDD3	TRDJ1	CALTLHHRGTIFTSTGAHRAADKLIF	TGTGCTCTTACCCTACATCACAGGGGAACAATTTTTACTAGTACTGGGGCCCATAGGGCAGCCGATAAACTCATCTTT
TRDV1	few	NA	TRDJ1	CALGNDISTRYRHKLIF	TGTGCTCTTGGGAACGACATTTCTACGAGATACCGCCATAAACTCATCTTT
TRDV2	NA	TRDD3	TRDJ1	CACDILGDRLDKLIF	TGTGCCTGTGACATACTGGGGGATAGATTGGATAAACTCATCTTT
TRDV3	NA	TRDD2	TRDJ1	CAFLLPTVVWSYTDKLIF	TGTGCCTTCCTCCTTCCTACGGTAGTCTGGTCGTACACCGATAAACTCATCTTT
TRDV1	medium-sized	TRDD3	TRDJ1	CALGESGGAPGSGGSLTDKLIF	TGTGCTCTTGGTGAAAGCGGGGGGGCGCCTGGGTCTGGGGGATCGCTCACCGATAAACTCATCTTT
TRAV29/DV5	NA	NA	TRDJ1	CAATRPRGPSPVYTDKLIF	TGTGCAGCGACTAGGCCCAGGGGGCCTTCCCCCGTGTACACCGATAAACTCATCTTT
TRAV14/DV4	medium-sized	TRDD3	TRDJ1	CALSEAGLHIGTGGSPFYTDKLIF	TGTGCTCTGAGTGAGGCGGGTCTACACATCGGTACTGGGGGATCCCCTTTTTACACCGATAAACTCATCTTT
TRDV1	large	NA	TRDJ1	CALGVHGGGRPYTDKLIF	TGTGCTCTTGGGGTTCACGGTGGTGGGAGACCGTACACCGATAAACTCATCTTT
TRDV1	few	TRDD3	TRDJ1	CALGATGGYVYTDKLIF	TGTGCTCTTGGGGCGACAGGGGGATACGTCTACACCGATAAACTCATCTTT
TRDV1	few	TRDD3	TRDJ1	CALGEPLPTWTKGSRLGDTLYTDKLIF	TGTGCTCTTGGGGAACCCCTTCCTACGTGGACAAAAGGGTCCCGACTGGGGGATACGCTGTACACCGATAAACTCATCTTT
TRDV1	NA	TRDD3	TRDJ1	CALGARSYVWGSGGYYKVADKLIF	TGTGCTCTTGGGGCACGTTCCTACGTCTGGGGCTCTGGGGGATACTATAAGGTCGCCGATAAACTCATCTTT
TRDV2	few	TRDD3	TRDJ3	CACDVLGDIWDTRQMFF	TGTGCCTGTGACGTACTGGGGGATATTTGGGACACCCGACAGATGTTTTTC
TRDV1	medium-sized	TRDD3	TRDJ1	CALGEPNFPRSWGIGKLIF	TGTGCTCTTGGGGAACCCAATTTTCCTAGATCCTGGGGGATCGGTAAACTCATCTTT
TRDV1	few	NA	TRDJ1	CALGDKPTPPWYPTHKLIF	TGTGCTCTTGGGGATAAACCTACGCCCCCCTGGTATCCCACCCATAAACTCATCTTT
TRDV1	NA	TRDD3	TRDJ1	CALGELPLGGYPHDGLIF	TGTGCTCTTGGGGAACTACCACTGGGGGGATATCCGCACGATGGTCTCATCTTT
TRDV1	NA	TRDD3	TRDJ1	CALGELPSYWGIPTDKLIF	TGTGCTCTTGGGGAACTTCCTAGCTACTGGGGGATACCAACCGATAAACTCATCTTT
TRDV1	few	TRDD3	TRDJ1	CALVRLQGIRGVYTDKLIF	TGTGCTCTTGTACGCCTACAAGGGATACGGGGGGTGTACACCGATAAACTCATCTTT
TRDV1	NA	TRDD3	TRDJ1	CALGELGRTYWGIPPYYTDKLIF	TGTGCTCTTGGGGAACTAGGGCGAACCTACTGGGGGATACCCCCCTATTACACCGATAAACTCATCTTT
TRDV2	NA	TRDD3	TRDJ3	CACDVLGDKGWDTRQMFF	TGTGCCTGTGACGTACTGGGGGATAAGGGCTGGGACACCCGACAGATGTTTTTC
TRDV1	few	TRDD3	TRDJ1	CALGDTPSYWGHAKLIF	TGTGCTCTTGGGGACACTCCTTCGTACTGGGGGCATGCTAAACTCATCTTT
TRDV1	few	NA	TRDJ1	CALGVARAPGDHTDKLIF	TGTGCTCTTGGGGTTGCGAGAGCGCCTGGGGACCACACCGATAAACTCATCTTT